A single sample gave rise to the 15 T cell receptor beta chains below, sequenced in a study of Ad26.COV2.S vaccination and SARS-CoV-2 variants. Sequenced by immunoSEQ multiplex PCR; TCRdb stores in-frame clones only, minus some. The repertoire consists of 350,000 to 450,000 clones, with about nine tenths occurring once and the leading ten covering about 3.4%. Treatment here: 15 to 20 received Ad26.COV2.S at low or high dose, single or two shots; several received placebo; per-sample allocation not given. The study sampled participants on day 63 after the first vaccine or placebo injection. The sample in question was peripheral blood, obtained in a trial of Ad26.COV2.S vaccine versus placebo. The receptor source for this set is a person aged 18 to 65 who received the Ad26.COV2.S COVID-19 vaccine or a placebo.

The CDR3 loop is CASSLVVQETQYF. The CDR3 DNA sequence: TGTGCCAGCAGCTTGGTCGTACAAGAGACCCAGTACTTC. The chain carries TRBV5-6 and TRBJ2-5; the D is unclear. The CDR3 totals 13 residues. Germline assignment: CDR1 SGHDT and CDR2 YYEEEE. The V end lost 0 bases, the J end lost 2 bases, and 5 bases lay between the germline ends.

V and J are TRBV19 and TRBJ1-1, with unresolved D. The V gene's germline CDR1 is LNHDA and CDR2 SQIVND (reference sequence). The CDR3 has 11 residues. Trimming removed 8 bases at V and 5 bases at J, with 9 bases between. The CDR3 DNA reads TGTGCCAGTCACGGGGTGACTGAAGCTTTCTTT. Its translation is CASHGVTEAFF.

The gene calls are TRBV4-2 and TRBJ1-1; D not resolved. The CDR3 totals 14 residues. V dropped 4 bases and J dropped 1 base, with 10 bases sitting between them. The germline V gene encodes CDR1 LGHNA and CDR2 YNFKEQ. CDR3 region: CASSLLSGNTEAFF. CDR3 sequence (DNA): TGTGCCAGCAGCCTACTGTCAGGGAACACTGAAGCTTTCTTT.

The rearrangement joins TRBV6-5 to TRBJ1-2, with a tentative D call TRBD1 (5 bases). The CDR3 spans 12 residues. Trimming stripped 6 bases from V and 4 bases from J, with 9 bases between. Germline V CDR1 and CDR2: MNHEY, SVGAGI. The CDR3 nucleotides read TGTGCCAGCAGGCAGGGAGGCTATGGCTACACCTTC. Residues: CASRQGGYGYTF.

J is TRBJ1-4 and V is TRBV6-6, with D unclear. The V end was cut by 2 bases, the J end by 8 bases, with 15 bases between. The CDR3 is 15 amino acids. Germline values: CDR1 MNHNY, CDR2 SVGAGI (reference sequence). The CDR3 sequence: CASSYTWGREEKLFF. Here the CDR3 DNA reads TGTGCCAGCAGTTACACGTGGGGAAGAGAGGAAAAACTGTTTTTT.

This chain uses TRBV14 with TRBJ1-3; perhaps TRBD1 as D (6 bases). This CDR3 has 15 residues. V lost 3 bases, J lost 3 bases, and 12 bases lay in between. Germline V gene sequence: CDR1 SGHDN, CDR2 FVKESK. This chain's CDR3 is CASSQRTESGNTIYF. Here the CDR3 DNA reads TGTGCCAGCAGCCAGCGGACAGAAAGTGGAAACACCATATATTTT.

The V and J genes are TRBV7-9 and TRBJ2-3; D unresolved. The CDR3 consists of 13 residues. Germline CDR1 and CDR2: SEHNR and FQNEAQ (reference sequence). V lost 3 bases to trimming and J lost 4 bases, with 8 bases between them. The CDR3 is CASSFSYPDTQYF. CDR3 nucleotides: TGTGCCAGCAGCTTCAGCTATCCAGATACGCAGTATTTT.

The chain has TRBV7-8 and TRBJ1-2; D unresolved. V was pared by 5 bases and J by 2 bases, with 15 bases between. Per the germline V gene, CDR1 is SGHVS and CDR2 is FQNEAQ. This CDR3 has 15 residues. CDR3 sequence: CASSPGAAANYGYTF. The CDR3 nucleotides are TGTGCCAGCAGCCCTGGAGCAGCAGCCAACTATGGCTACACCTTC.

This chain links TRBV11-2 with TRBJ1-6; a possible D gene is TRBD1 (5 bases). Germline-derived CDR1 and CDR2 are SGHAT and FQNNGV. The CDR3 consists of 17 residues. The V and J ends lost 2 bases and 0 bases respectively, with 11 bases between them. The CDR3 sequence is CASSLRGVNSYNSPLHF. In DNA, the CDR3 is TGTGCCAGCAGCTTAAGAGGGGTGAACTCCTATAATTCACCCCTCCACTTT.

As DNA, the CDR3 is TGTGCCAGCAGACCGGGGTTAGGGGGGCTTGGCTACACCTTC. Amino acid sequence: CASRPGLGGLGYTF. J is TRBJ1-2 and V is TRBV27; perhaps TRBD1 as D (6 bases). The germline V and J ends were trimmed by 6 bases and 7 bases, with 18 bases remaining between them. This CDR3 region has 14 residues. The germline CDR1 and CDR2 sequences are MNHEY and SMNVEV (reference sequence).

The V call is TRBV3-1 (or the pseudogene TRBV3-2), the J call TRBJ1-5; tentatively, D is TRBD1 (5 bases). Germline CDR1 reads LGHDT; CDR2 reads YNNKEL (reference sequence). Trimming cost V 0 bases and J 2 bases, with 14 bases left between them. This CDR3 has 17 amino acids. The CDR3 nucleotides read TGTGCCAGCAGCCAAGAAAAAGGGGCAGGTGGCAATCAGCCCCAGCATTTT. Translation gives CASSQEKGAGGNQPQHF.

This clone was counted a few times. CDR3 DNA sequence: TGTGCCAGCAGCCCACGGGAGGTCTATGGCTACACCTTC. Encoded protein: CASSPREVYGYTF. V and J are TRBV7-9 and TRBJ1-2, with D uncertain. V was trimmed by 5 bases and J by 4 bases, leaving 11 bases between them. CDR3 length: 13 residues. The germline V gene encodes CDR1 SEHNR and CDR2 FQNEAQ (reference sequence).

This rearrangement joins TRBV7-2 to TRBJ2-2, with unresolved D. CDR1 is SGHTA, CDR2 FQGNSA, per germline. This CDR3 region has 14 residues. The germline V and J ends were trimmed by 2 bases and 1 base, with 5 bases remaining between them. The CDR3 DNA reads TGTGCCAGCAGCTTATTAGGGAACACCGGGGAGCTGTTTTTT. As protein: CASSLLGNTGELFF.

The chain employs TRBV9 and TRBJ2-1; 10 positions match TRBD2. After removal of 4 bases from V and 5 bases from J, the junction contained 3 bases not matched to a gene. The V gene's germline CDR1 is SGDLS and CDR2 YYNGEE. This CDR3 is built from 14 residues. CDR3 nucleotides: TGTGCCAGCAGCCCCGGACTAGCGGACAATGAGCAGTTCTTC. This translates into CASSPGLADNEQFF.

The chain joins TRBV15 to TRBJ2-3; D gene ambiguous. The germline V and J ends were trimmed by 0 bases and 6 bases, with 10 bases remaining between them. Germline V lookup: CDR1 LNHNV, CDR2 YYDKDF (reference sequence). This CDR3 region has 14 residues. In DNA, the CDR3 is TGTGCCACCAGCAGAGACTCGCTCTGGGATACGCAGTATTTT. Its translation is CATSRDSLWDTQYF.